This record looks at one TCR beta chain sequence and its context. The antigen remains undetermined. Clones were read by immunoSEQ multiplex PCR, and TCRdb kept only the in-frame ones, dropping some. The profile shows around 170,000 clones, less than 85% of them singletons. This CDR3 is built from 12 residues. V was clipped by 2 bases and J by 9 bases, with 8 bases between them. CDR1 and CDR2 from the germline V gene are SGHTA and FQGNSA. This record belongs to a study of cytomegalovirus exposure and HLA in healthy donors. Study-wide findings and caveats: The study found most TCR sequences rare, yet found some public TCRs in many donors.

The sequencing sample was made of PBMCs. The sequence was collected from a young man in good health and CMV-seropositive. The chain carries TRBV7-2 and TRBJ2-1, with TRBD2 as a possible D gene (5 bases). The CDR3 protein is CASSLTDFEQFF. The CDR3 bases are TGTGCCAGCAGCTTAACGGACTTTGAGCAGTTCTTC.